This T cell receptor (beta chain) derives from a study of early T cells in non-severe SARS-CoV-2 infection. Study-level background: The study sequenced bulk RNA from unsorted whole blood, with chains unpaired.

Turning to this clonotype: The antigen remains unidentified.

Individual cDNA molecules received unique molecular identifiers. TCRdb called the 5' RACE reads again in MiXCR, with one record for every CDR3 protein. The profile shows 40,000 to 60,000 distinct CDR3 sequences, 12% of them singletons. Study results and caveats: Clonotype matching in VDJdb favored anti-spike CD8 responses and did not capture private and CD4 specificities.

The CDR3 is 14 amino acids. V lost 8 bases and J lost 3, with 14 bases in between. The V gene's germline CDR1 is MDHEN and CDR2 SYDVKM. The sequence came from an adult who was a healthcare worker with PCR-confirmed SARS-CoV-2 infection or an uninfected control (not recorded which). Specimen: whole blood. The V gene is TRBV28, the J gene TRBJ1-5; D possibly corresponds to TRBD1 (5 bases). The DNA for the CDR3 is TGTGCCAGCGGGTGGGGCGGACTCAATCAGCCCCAGCATTTT. The encoded protein is CASGWGGLNQPQHF. The full variable domain, in which reference TRBV28 and TRBJ1-5 provide the parts outside the CDR3, is DVKVTQSSRYLVKRTGEKVFLECVQDMDHENMFWYRQDPGLGLRLIYFSYDVKMKEKGDIPEGYSVSREKKERFSLILESASTNQTSMYLCASGWGGLNQPQHFGDGTRLSIL.